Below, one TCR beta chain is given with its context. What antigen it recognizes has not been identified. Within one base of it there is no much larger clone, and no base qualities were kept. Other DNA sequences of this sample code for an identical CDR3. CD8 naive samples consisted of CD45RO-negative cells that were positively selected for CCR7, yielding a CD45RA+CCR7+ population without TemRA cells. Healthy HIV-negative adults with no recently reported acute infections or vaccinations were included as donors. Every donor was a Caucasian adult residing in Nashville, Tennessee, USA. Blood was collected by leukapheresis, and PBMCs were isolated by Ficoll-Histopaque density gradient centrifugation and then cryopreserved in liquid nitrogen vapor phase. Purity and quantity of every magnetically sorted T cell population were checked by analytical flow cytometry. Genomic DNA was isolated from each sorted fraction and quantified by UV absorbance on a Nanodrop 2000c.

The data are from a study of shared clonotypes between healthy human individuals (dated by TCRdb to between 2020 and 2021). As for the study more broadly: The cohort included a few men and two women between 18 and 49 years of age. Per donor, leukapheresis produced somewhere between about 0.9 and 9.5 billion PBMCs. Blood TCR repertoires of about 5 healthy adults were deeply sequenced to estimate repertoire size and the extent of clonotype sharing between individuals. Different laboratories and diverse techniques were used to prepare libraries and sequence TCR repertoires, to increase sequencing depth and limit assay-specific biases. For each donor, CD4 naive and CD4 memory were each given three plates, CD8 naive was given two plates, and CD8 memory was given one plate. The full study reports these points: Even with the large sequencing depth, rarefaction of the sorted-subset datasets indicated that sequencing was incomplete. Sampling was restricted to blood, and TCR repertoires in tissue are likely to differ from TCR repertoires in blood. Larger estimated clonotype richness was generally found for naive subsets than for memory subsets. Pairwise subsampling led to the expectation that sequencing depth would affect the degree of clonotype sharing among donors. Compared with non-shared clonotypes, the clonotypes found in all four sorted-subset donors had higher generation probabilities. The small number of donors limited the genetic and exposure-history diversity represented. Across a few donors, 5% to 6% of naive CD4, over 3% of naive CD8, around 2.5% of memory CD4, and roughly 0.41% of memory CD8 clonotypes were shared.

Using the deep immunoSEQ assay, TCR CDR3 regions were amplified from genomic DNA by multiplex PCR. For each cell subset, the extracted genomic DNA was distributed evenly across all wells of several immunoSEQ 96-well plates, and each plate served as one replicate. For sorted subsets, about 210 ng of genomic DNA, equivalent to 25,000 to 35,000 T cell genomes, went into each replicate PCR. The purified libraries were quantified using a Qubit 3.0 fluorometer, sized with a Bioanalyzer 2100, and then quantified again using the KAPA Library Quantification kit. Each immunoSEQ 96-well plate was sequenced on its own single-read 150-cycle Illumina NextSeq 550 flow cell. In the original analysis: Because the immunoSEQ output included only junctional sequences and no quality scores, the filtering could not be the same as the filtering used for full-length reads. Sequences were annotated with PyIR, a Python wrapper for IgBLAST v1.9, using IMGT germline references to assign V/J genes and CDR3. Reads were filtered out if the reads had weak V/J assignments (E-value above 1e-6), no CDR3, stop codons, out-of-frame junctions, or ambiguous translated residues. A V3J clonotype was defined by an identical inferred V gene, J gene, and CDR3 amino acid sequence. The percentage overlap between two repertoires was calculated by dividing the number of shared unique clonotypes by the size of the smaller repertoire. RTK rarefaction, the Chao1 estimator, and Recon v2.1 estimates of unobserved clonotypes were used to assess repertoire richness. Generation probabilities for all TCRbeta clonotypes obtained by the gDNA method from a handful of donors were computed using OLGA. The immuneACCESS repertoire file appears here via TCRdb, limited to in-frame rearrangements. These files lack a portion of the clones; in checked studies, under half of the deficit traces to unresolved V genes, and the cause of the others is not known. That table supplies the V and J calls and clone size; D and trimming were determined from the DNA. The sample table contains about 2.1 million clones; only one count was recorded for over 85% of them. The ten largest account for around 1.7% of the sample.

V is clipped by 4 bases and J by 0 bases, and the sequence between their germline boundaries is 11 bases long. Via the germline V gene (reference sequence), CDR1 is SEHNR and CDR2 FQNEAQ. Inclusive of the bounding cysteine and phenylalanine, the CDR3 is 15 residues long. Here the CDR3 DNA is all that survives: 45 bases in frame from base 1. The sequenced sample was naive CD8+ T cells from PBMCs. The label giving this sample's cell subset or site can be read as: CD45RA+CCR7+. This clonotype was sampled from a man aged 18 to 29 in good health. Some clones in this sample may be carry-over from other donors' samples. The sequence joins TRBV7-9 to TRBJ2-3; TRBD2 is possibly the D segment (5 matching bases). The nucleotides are TGTGCCAGCAGCTCCTGGACGGGGAGCACAGATACGCAGTATTTT. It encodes CASSSWTGSTDTQYF.